This T cell receptor beta chain was sequenced for a study of shared clonotypes between healthy human individuals. This clone appeared a single time. The antigen is unknown. Study-wide findings and caveats: Clonotype sharing among donors was thought likely to change with sequencing depth.

Libraries were prepared by immunoSEQ multiplex PCR; TCRdb keeps only in-frame clonotypes and omits some of them. Among around 750,000 clones listed, 74% were seen once. This TCR was recovered from a woman aged 25 to 39 in good health. Material for sequencing was memory CD4+ T cells sorted from blood. Subset specified: CD45RA-negative fraction.

Written as DNA, the CDR3 is TGTGCCAGCACAGCGGGATCTCACACTGGAAACACCATATATTTT. Translation gives CASTAGSHTGNTIYF. This sequence joins TRBV6-1 and TRBJ1-3, with unresolved D. V was trimmed by 7 bases and J by 2 bases, leaving 15 bases between them. CDR3 size: 15 residues. Germline V lookup: CDR1 MNHNS, CDR2 SASEGT.